This section outlines one T cell receptor beta chain sequence together with its context. As yet, its antigen is unknown. The PCR made use of 60 Vbeta and 13 Jbeta primers. Only in-frame clones appear in the TCRdb table, and some are missing; sequencing was by immunoSEQ multiplex PCR. Altogether approximately 150,000 clones are present, 65% to 80% being singletons, with the ten largest covering approximately 3%. This record comes from a study of cytomegalovirus exposure and HLA in healthy donors. Overall study findings and caveats: Most subjects had HLA-A and HLA-B alleles reportedly predicted accurately by TCR beta sequences. Analysis was carried out at a later point, and it linked a missense DCLRE1C variant to TCR beta V- and J-gene trimming. An analysis that came later showed most CMV-associated TCR beta chains appearing HLA-restricted.

The length of the CDR3 is 14 residues. The trim removed 3 bases at V and 2 bases at J, leaving 1 base unmatched. Germline V gene data show CDR1 as MDHEN and CDR2 as SYDVKM. The chain has TRBV28 and TRBJ1-5; 7 bases line up with TRBD1. The sequenced sample was PBMCs. This TCR came from a male donor in good health and CMV-seronegative. CDR3 DNA sequence: TGTGCCAGCAGTTTTGACAGGGGCAATCAGCCCCAGCATTTT. It yields the protein CASSFDRGNQPQHF.